This entry lists 10 T cell receptor beta chains sequenced from one sample in a study of cytomegalovirus exposure and HLA in healthy donors. Sequencing was performed with immunoSEQ multiplex PCR; in TCRdb, only in-frame clones are kept and a portion is missing. Seen here are 100,000 to 150,000 clones, around 89% observed once, and the top ten hold 1.5% to 2%. The sample consisted of PBMCs. These receptors were taken from a man between 18 and 29 years old in good health and CMV-seronegative.

The DNA of the CDR3 is TGTGCCAGCAGTCAGACAGGTATTCTCGAGCAGTACTTC. Translated, it gives CASSQTGILEQYF. This chain uses TRBV28 with TRBJ2-7, with D maybe TRBD1 (6 bases). Trimming took off 5 bases at V and 6 bases at J, with 14 bases between the two ends. The CDR3 runs to 13 residues. Germline loops: CDR1 MDHEN, CDR2 SYDVKM.

V usage is TRBV5-1 and J usage is TRBJ1-1; maybe TRBD1 (6 bases). V dropped 4 bases and J dropped 5 bases, with 21 bases sitting between them. The CDR3 runs to 16 residues. CDR1 and CDR2 (germline): SGHRS, YFSETQ. The CDR3 bases are TGCGCCAGCAGCGCCTGGGATCAGGGGAGGGGAACTGAAGCTTTCTTT. This codes for CASSAWDQGRGTEAFF.

The chain carries TRBV5-1 and TRBJ2-3; 8 bases are a match to TRBD1. CDR3 length: 14 residues. After removal of 3 bases from V and 5 bases from J, the junction contained 5 bases not matched to a gene. Germline loops: CDR1 SGHRS, CDR2 YFSETQ. The CDR3 sequence: CASSSRGQVDTQYF. The CDR3 DNA is TGCGCCAGCAGCTCCAGGGGGCAGGTAGATACGCAGTATTTT.

This sequence joins TRBV30 and TRBJ2-7; possible D gene TRBD2, 6 bases. Trimming stripped 0 bases from V and 6 bases from J, with 9 bases between. The germline V gene encodes CDR1 GTSNPN and CDR2 SVGIG (reference sequence). CDR3 size: 12 residues. For the CDR3, the DNA is TGTGCCTGGAGTGTACTGGGAGGCGAGCAGTACTTC. Translating it yields CAWSVLGGEQYF.

This clone was recorded a few times. V and J are TRBV28 and TRBJ1-1, with D tentatively TRBD1 (5 bases). Per germline, CDR1 MDHEN and CDR2 SYDVKM. The CDR3 length is 15 residues. V dropped 7 bases and J dropped 3 bases, with 18 bases sitting between them. CDR3 loop: CASTLEGRAHTEAFF. The CDR3 bases are TGTGCCAGCACCCTGGAGGGCAGGGCACACACTGAAGCTTTCTTT.

The chain links TRBV2 to TRBJ1-5, with 9 nucleotides matching TRBD1. The CDR3 runs 15 residues. Trimming took 6 bases from V and 5 from J; bases not matched to a gene: 8. Germline-derived CDR1 and CDR2 are SNHLY and FYNNEI. The CDR3 here is CASSRWTGVDQPQHF. The CDR3 coding sequence is TGTGCCAGCAGCCGTTGGACAGGGGTGGATCAGCCCCAGCATTTT.

The genes are TRBV12-5 and TRBJ2-1; 12 positions match TRBD2. CDR1 and CDR2 from the germline V gene are LGHNT and FRNRAP. V lost 0 bases to trimming and J lost 5 bases; unmatched junction nucleotides: 8. The CDR3 consists of 18 residues. Written as DNA, the CDR3 is TGTGCTAGTGGTTTGGTTAGGCTAGCGGGGGGGCCCCACAATGAGCAGTTCTTC. Translation gives CASGLVRLAGGPHNEQFF.

The chain recombines TRBV14 with TRBJ1-4, with 7 nucleotides matching TRBD1. CDR1 is SGHDN and CDR2 is FVKESK in the germline V gene. The junction had 11 bases not matched to a gene; V was cut back by 2 bases and J by 5 bases. The CDR3 is 17 residues long. CDR3 DNA: TGTGCCAGCAGCCAAACTCGAATAGAGACAGGGAATGAAAAACTGTTTTTT. Its protein is CASSQTRIETGNEKLFF.

The chain links TRBV30 to TRBJ1-2; D is unresolved. This CDR3 comprises 12 residues. Trimming removed 4 bases at V and 6 bases at J, with 12 bases between. CDR1 is GTSNPN and CDR2 is SVGIG in the germline V gene (reference sequence). CDR3 in amino acids: CAWNEADHGYTF. CDR3 sequence (DNA): TGTGCCTGGAATGAGGCAGATCATGGCTACACCTTC.

This clone was seen just once. The chain recombines TRBV9 with TRBJ1-3; possibly TRBD1 for D (6 bases). Trimming took 0 bases from V and 0 from J, leaving 13 bases between them. The CDR3 length is 17 residues. The V gene's germline CDR1 is SGDLS and CDR2 YYNGEE. CDR3 sequence reads: CASSVVGTLSSGNTIYF. CDR3 nucleotides: TGTGCCAGCAGCGTAGTAGGGACACTTAGCTCTGGAAACACCATATATTTT.